These 28 T cell receptor beta chains were all obtained from the same sample, sequenced in a study of Graves' ophthalmopathy and Graves' hyperthyroidism. The TCR beta CDR3 regions underwent amplification from RNA transcripts. HTBI-primed first-round RT-PCR preceded second-round multiplex PCR. MiXCR was run by TCRdb on the multiplex PCR reads, yielding one entry per CDR3 protein. The data hold hundreds of thousands of distinct CDR3 sequences, with roughly 14% observed a single time. What was sequenced was blood. Receptors were obtained from a woman in her thirties with Graves' ophthalmopathy.

This clonotype was seen a few times. V is TRBV11-1 and J is TRBJ2-7; D is possibly TRBD2 (6 bases). Germline V lookup: CDR1 SGHAT, CDR2 FQDESV (reference sequence). V gave up 5 bases and J gave up 1 base, with 12 bases separating them. The CDR3 has 14 amino acids. CDR3 coding DNA: TGTGCCAGCAGCACTTGGGACTCATCCTACGAGCAGTACTTC. This translates into CASSTWDSSYEQYF.

This clonotype showed up many times. The chain recombines TRBV12-3 or TRBV12-4 with TRBJ2-5; the match to TRBD2 covers 8 bases. The CDR3 is 13 residues long. The junction had 3 bases not matched to a gene; V was cut back by 8 bases and J by 1 base. CDR3 DNA sequence: TGTGCCAGCCGTACTAGCGGCCAAGAGACCCAGTACTTC. It translates to CASRTSGQETQYF.

The V and J genes are TRBV6-4 and TRBJ1-2; D ambiguous. The CDR3 extends over 11 amino acids. The V and J ends lost 3 bases and 7 bases respectively, with 6 bases between them. Germline V gene sequence: CDR1 MRHNA, CDR2 SNTAGT. CDR3 loop: CASSDLVGYTF. The CDR3 DNA reads as TGTGCCAGCAGTGATCTTGTTGGCTACACCTTC.

This clonotype was seen many times. J is TRBJ2-7 and V is TRBV20-1, with 11 bases aligning to TRBD1. Germline CDR1 and CDR2: DFQATT and SNEGSKA (reference sequence). The ends lost 7 bases at V and 6 bases at J; junction bases unmatched: 11. CDR3 length equals 14 residues. The CDR3 spells CSVVAGTGGSEQYF. Written as DNA, the CDR3 is TGCAGTGTTGTAGCCGGGACAGGGGGTTCCGAGCAGTACTTC.

In this sample, this clonotype turned up many times. The rearrangement links TRBV6-2 or TRBV6-3 to TRBJ1-1; no definite D call. Trimming stripped 7 bases from V and 3 bases from J, with 12 bases between. Germline V gene lookup returns CDR1 MNHEY and CDR2 SVGEGT. The CDR3 consists of 13 residues. Written as DNA, the CDR3 is TGTGCCAGCACCGACCGCTTTGACACTGAAGCTTTCTTT. As protein: CASTDRFDTEAFF.

This clonotype came up many times. This chain joins TRBV28 and TRBJ2-2, with a possible D match to TRBD1 (6 bases). The length of the CDR3 is 16 residues. CDR1 and CDR2 (germline): MDHEN, SYDVKM. The V gene lost 5 bases and the J gene lost 2 bases, with 15 bases spanning the gap. The CDR3 loop is CASSPMKQGNTGELFF. As DNA, the CDR3 is TGTGCCAGCAGTCCTATGAAACAGGGAAACACCGGGGAGCTGTTTTTT.

This clonotype was picked up many times. The chain carries TRBV2 and TRBJ2-7, with 12 bases matching TRBD2. The CDR3 consists of 14 residues. CDR1 SNHLY and CDR2 FYNNEI come from the germline V gene. Trimming removed 6 bases from V and 3 bases from J; junction bases left unmatched: 3. The CDR3 sequence: CASRQTSGGYEQYF. CDR3 coding DNA: TGTGCCAGCAGGCAGACTAGCGGGGGCTACGAGCAGTACTTC.

This clonotype was counted ten times or more. This chain uses TRBV29-1 with TRBJ2-7; D is perhaps TRBD1 (7 bases). Germline CDR1 and CDR2: SQVTM and ANQGSEA. There are 14 residues in the CDR3. V lost 6 bases and J 3 bases, leaving 18 bases between the germline ends. CDR3: CSVINRGGFYEQYF. The CDR3 nucleotides read TGCAGCGTAATAAACAGGGGAGGATTCTACGAGCAGTACTTC.

The table lists this clonotype with many counts. The chain joins TRBV27 to TRBJ1-1; D gene ambiguous. The ends were cut back, 1 base at V and 10 bases at J, with 16 bases in the middle. The CDR3 consists of 14 residues. Germline lookup yields CDR1 MNHEY and CDR2 SMNVEV (reference sequence). CDR3 in amino acids: CASSLLDRASRAFF. The CDR3 DNA reads as TGTGCCAGCAGTTTATTGGACCGAGCTTCTCGAGCTTTCTTT.

The rearrangement uses TRBV5-5 and TRBJ1-1; D is ambiguous. Germline V CDR1 and CDR2: SGHKS, YYEKEE (reference sequence). V lost 0 bases to trimming and J lost 4 bases, with 10 bases between them. CDR3 length: 14 residues. The CDR3 spells CASSLAGSGTEAFF. The CDR3 region has the DNA TGTGCCAGCAGCTTGGCGGGGAGTGGCACTGAAGCTTTCTTT. Supplemented by reference TRBV5-5 and TRBJ1-1, the full variable domain reads DAGVTQSPTHLIKTRGQQVTLRCSPISGHKSVSWYQQVLGQGPQFIFQYYEKEERGRGNFPDRFSARQFPNYSSELNVNALLLGDSALYLCASSLAGSGTEAFFGQGTRLTVV.

V and J are TRBV6-1 and TRBJ1-2; TRBD1 aligns across 7 bases. CDR3 size: 14 residues. Germline CDR1 is MNHNS and CDR2 is SASEGT. V lost 7 bases and J lost 0; bases outside the gene matches: 5. The chain's CDR3 is CASTRQGPNYGYTF. In DNA, the CDR3 is TGTGCCAGCACAAGACAGGGCCCTAACTATGGCTACACCTTC.

In its sample, this clonotype was seen many times. The chain employs TRBV12-3 or TRBV12-4 and TRBJ1-1; a weak D match, TRBD1 (6 bases). The CDR3 length is 17 residues. V was pared by 8 bases and J by 1 base, with 23 bases between. The CDR3 here is CASGQRDVSRGNTEAFF. CDR3 bases: TGTGCCAGCGGCCAGAGGGACGTCTCCAGGGGGAACACTGAAGCTTTCTTT.

Regarding this clonotype: Germline is not matched at one junction end, which may reflect a read error. This chain joins TRBV12-3 or TRBV12-4 and TRBJ2-4; 9 nucleotides match TRBD1. The CDR3 is 12 residues long. The CDR3 loop is CAAGTGLNIKYF. The CDR3 region has the DNA TGTGCCGCGGGGACAGGGTTAAACATTAAGTACTTC.

This clonotype was seen at least ten times. The chain carries TRBV28 and TRBJ2-1; 8 positions agree with TRBD1. Germline values: CDR1 MDHEN, CDR2 SYDVKM. CDR3 length: 15 residues. Trimming took 6 bases from V and 3 from J; bases not matched to a gene: 7. CDR3 DNA sequence: TGTGCCAGCAGCTCCCGGACAGGGTTCTACAATGAGCAGTTCTTC. As protein: CASSSRTGFYNEQFF.

This clonotype has a count of ten or more. The chain employs TRBV7-2 and TRBJ2-7, with TRBD2 identical over 7 bases. CDR3 length: 17 amino acids. CDR1 is SGHTA and CDR2 is FQGNSA in the germline V gene. Trimming took 0 bases from V and 0 from J; bases not matched to a gene: 8. DNA for the CDR3: TGTGCCAGCAGCTTAGCGCGGAGGGAGGGAAGCTCCTACGAGCAGTACTTC. Protein: CASSLARREGSSYEQYF.

The sample holds many counts of this clonotype. The rearrangement uses TRBV2 and TRBJ2-7; 12 bases map to TRBD1. The V segment lost 7 bases and the J segment 1 base; nucleotides outside the gene matches: 8. CDR1 and CDR2 from the germline V gene are SNHLY and FYNNEI. This CDR3 comprises 16 residues. The CDR3 bases are TGTGCCAGCACCTGGGACAGGGGGCGAACTTCCTACGAGCAGTACTTC. Translating gives CASTWDRGRTSYEQYF.

This clonotype turned up a few times. The chain couples TRBV6-1 to TRBJ2-1, with unresolved D. V lost 4 bases and J 1 base, leaving 8 bases between the germline ends. The germline V gene has CDR1 MNHNS and CDR2 SASEGT. This CDR3 contains 14 residues. CDR3 bases: TGTGCCAGCAGTGGCCCGTATTCCTACAATGAGCAGTTCTTC. Translating it yields CASSGPYSYNEQFF.

This clonotype was detected many times. Here the CDR3 reads CASSEGSGNTEAFF. CDR3 DNA: TGTGCCAGCAGTGAGGGGAGCGGGAACACTGAAGCTTTCTTT. The rearrangement uses TRBV6-1 and TRBJ1-1; D is unresolved. The germline gives CDR1 MNHNS, CDR2 SASEGT. CDR3 length equals 14 residues. V was trimmed by 3 bases and J by 1 base, leaving 9 bases between them.

This clonotype came up many times. The chain uses TRBV15 and TRBJ2-3; TRBD1 matches 9 bases. The germline CDR1 and CDR2 sequences are LNHNV and YYDKDF (reference sequence). This CDR3 is 19 amino acids long. With 1 base clipped from V and 4 bases from J, the junction kept 15 bases outside the gene matches. The CDR3 loop is CATSRVWGQGIGGADTQYF. The CDR3, as DNA: TGTGCCACCAGCAGAGTTTGGGGACAGGGAATCGGAGGCGCAGATACGCAGTATTTT.

This clonotype was observed at least ten times. V is TRBV7-9 and J is TRBJ2-5; possible D gene TRBD1, 6 bases. In germline, CDR1 is SEHNR, CDR2 FQNEAQ (reference sequence). The CDR3 has 16 amino acids. Between the trimmed V and J ends, which lost 5 bases and 5 bases, there was a span of 21 bases. CDR3 loop: CASSPGDTGPGETQYF. CDR3 in DNA: TGTGCCAGCAGCCCCGGGGACACAGGGCCGGGGGAGACCCAGTACTTC.

CDR3 in amino acids: CASSLMGQGIGYNSPLHF. The CDR3, as DNA: TGTGCCAGCAGCTTAATGGGACAGGGTATTGGCTATAATTCACCCCTCCACTTT. The V gene is TRBV13, the J gene TRBJ1-6; TRBD1 agrees at 9 bases. Germline V gene data show CDR1 as PRHDT and CDR2 as FYEKMQ (reference sequence). V lost 2 bases and J lost 3; bases outside the gene matches: 8. The CDR3 has 18 amino acids.

This clonotype was seen many times. The chain carries TRBV6-4 and TRBJ1-1; the match to TRBD1 covers 7 bases. Germline lookup yields CDR1 MRHNA and CDR2 SNTAGT. The V segment lost 3 bases and the J segment 8 bases; nucleotides outside the gene matches: 12. The CDR3 totals 15 residues. CDR3 loop: CASSEKLTGDLEAFF. CDR3 bases: TGTGCCAGCAGTGAAAAGCTAACAGGGGATCTAGAAGCTTTCTTT.

The CDR3 spells CASSPPLGQDLQETQYF. As DNA, the CDR3 is TGTGCCAGCTCACCCCCTCTGGGACAGGACCTCCAAGAGACCCAGTACTTC. The rearrangement uses TRBV18 and TRBJ2-5; 8 nucleotides match TRBD1. The V gene's germline CDR1 is KGHSH and CDR2 LQKENI. The CDR3 totals 17 residues. The ends lost 3 bases at V and 1 base at J; junction bases unmatched: 10.

Many counts were recorded for this clonotype. J is TRBJ2-2 and V is TRBV11-1; 8 nucleotides match TRBD2. V gave up 5 bases and J gave up 1 base; unmatched junction bases: 6. This CDR3 contains 16 residues. The germline CDR1 and CDR2 sequences are SGHAT and FQDESV (reference sequence). CDR3 sequence: CASSLLAGGNTGELFF. CDR3 bases: TGTGCCAGCAGCCTACTGGCGGGAGGGAACACCGGGGAGCTGTTTTTT. The whole variable domain, remainder taken from reference TRBV11-1 and TRBJ2-2, is EAEVAQSPRYKITEKSQAVAFWCDPISGHATLYWYRQILGQGPELLVQFQDESVVDDSQLPKDRFSAERLKGVDSTLKIQPAELGDSAMYLCASSLLAGGNTGELFFGEGSRLTVL.

This clonotype was picked up many times. The chain employs TRBV20-1 and TRBJ1-5; possibly TRBD1 for D (6 bases). Deletions cut 6 bases from V and 1 base from J, with 16 bases between. Germline CDR1 DFQATT, CDR2 SNEGSKA (reference sequence). The CDR3 covers 15 residues. CDR3 residues: CSATGTFSSNQPQHF. The CDR3 coding sequence is TGCAGTGCAACCGGGACATTCTCGAGCAATCAGCCCCAGCATTTT.

The chain links TRBV2 to TRBJ1-1; D is undetermined. Trimming left V 3 bases short and J 1 base short, with 12 bases between. This CDR3 has 15 amino acids. The germline V gene has CDR1 SNHLY and CDR2 FYNNEI. CDR3 sequence reads: CASSEKWQPNTEAFF. CDR3 DNA sequence: TGTGCCAGCAGTGAGAAGTGGCAGCCGAACACTGAAGCTTTCTTT.

This clonotype has a count of ten or more. V usage is TRBV4-1 and J usage is TRBJ1-2; unclear D gene. CDR1 is MGHRA and CDR2 is YSYEKL in the germline V gene. The V end was cut by 4 bases, the J end by 5 bases, with 14 bases between. The CDR3 loop spans 14 amino acids. The CDR3 DNA is TGCGCCAGCAGCCCGCGGAGGGAGGTTTATGGCTACACCTTC. Translating gives CASSPRREVYGYTF.

This clonotype occurred once. The rearrangement links TRBV28 to TRBJ2-7; 8 positions agree with TRBD2. This CDR3 region has 14 residues. With 2 bases clipped from V and 5 bases from J, the junction kept 5 bases outside the gene matches. Germline V gives CDR1 MDHEN, CDR2 SYDVKM. CDR3 nucleotide sequence: TGTGCCAGCAGTTTAAGCGGGACTAGGAACGAGCAGTACTTC. Translated: CASSLSGTRNEQYF.